The sequence of this T cell receptor (beta chain) was determined in a study of tumor and adjacent non-tumor tissue in lung cancer. Study background: Samples averaged roughly 4.2 million productive TCRbeta reads each.

No cell sorting was done before RNA was extracted from the tissue. Between August and November 2014, newly diagnosed, chemotherapy-naive lung cancer patients underwent thoracic surgery in China. Three rounds of nested PCR, following a modified ARM-PCR protocol, produced the TCRbeta library. TCRdb processed the multiplex PCR reads anew with MiXCR; each CDR3 protein has one entry. The data show roughly 93,000 distinct CDR3 sequences, with about 66% seen just once and around 19% held by the top ten. Between the trimmed V and J ends, which lost 4 bases and 0 bases, there was a span of 12 bases. Germline CDR1 SGHRS, CDR2 YFSETQ. The CDR3 consists of 15 residues. As to this clonotype: Its antigen is currently unknown. A clone one base away is much larger, so this may be a read error. As the CDR3 is not closed by the conserved phenylalanine or tryptophan, this likely results from a read error.

The study's findings and limits: Compared with tumor, normal lung showed significantly lower TCR diversity.

The receptor was derived from a man between 60 and 75 years old with non-small cell lung cancer. Sequenced input: lung tumor tissue. The chain couples TRBV5-1 to TRBJ2-3; no firm D call. CDR3 sequence (DNA): TGCGCCAGCAGCGAAATAGTTGGGAGCACAGATACGCAGTATTCT. Its protein is CASSEIVGSTDTQYS.